Listed below are T cell receptor beta chains from one sample, sequenced in a study of T cells in Graves' hyperthyroidism and ophthalmopathy. One entry per CDR3 protein results from TCRdb running MiXCR on the multiplex PCR reads. The sample lists hundreds of thousands of distinct CDR3 sequences, about 38% occurring once. Sequenced: blood. The source is a man younger than 35 with Graves' hyperthyroidism. CDR3s leave out the opening cysteine and the closing phenylalanine or tryptophan.

J,V,CDR3
TRBJ1-5,TRBV20-1,SASRAVNQPQH
TRBJ1-2,TRBV19,ASSQASGEAYGYT
TRBJ1-3,TRBV7-9,ASSADRDFNTIY
TRBJ1-1,TRBV12-5,ASGLNRDSFNTEAF
TRBJ1-2,TRBV2,ASSLGEGTYGYT
TRBJ1-5,TRBV20-1,SATGPGENQPQH
TRBJ1-2,TRBV10-3,AISESGGNQDGYT
TRBJ2-6,TRBV20-1,SAGGALGANVLT
TRBJ1-1,TRBV2,ASSLDREGPLNTEAF
TRBJ2-7,TRBV14,ASSQNEGRWYEQY
TRBJ1-4,TRBV19,ASSTGLRGREKLF
TRBJ1-6,TRBV4-1,ASSQETGTANSPLH
TRBJ1-2,TRBV11-2,ASSYGDRGYGYT
TRBJ1-1,TRBV12-5,ASDKSGNTEAF
TRBJ1-1,TRBV12-3/TRBV12-4,ASTLGGGVTF
TRBJ2-6,TRBV29-1,SVAGTGANVLT
TRBJ2-5,TRBV7-2,ASSPTSFQETQY
TRBJ2-2,TRBV29-1,SVDGGELF
TRBJ2-2,TRBV2,ASSEEGSNTGELF
TRBJ1-1,TRBV7-9,ASSTGLHTEAF
TRBJ2-2,TRBV9,ASSVAGVSGELF
TRBJ2-1,TRBV29-1,SVQREMNNEQF
TRBJ2-2,TRBV5-1,ASSLAGGQPNTGELF
TRBJ1-1,TRBV12-3/TRBV12-4,ASSFVAEAF
TRBJ1-1,TRBV6-5,ASSYRQGGVAF
TRBJ1-2,TRBV5-8,ASSFTTGDYGYT
TRBJ1-4,TRBV5-1,ASSLGPVNEKLF
TRBJ1-5,TRBV19,ASSMGGGLQPQH
TRBJ2-7,TRBV7-3,ASSATGGGTREQY
TRBJ2-7,TRBV19,ASSNTGWTYEQY
TRBJ2-7,TRBV19,ASSNKGFNEQY
TRBJ2-5,TRBV10-2,ASSEIGRGGETQY
TRBJ1-1,TRBV10-3,AIRPGQGNTEAF
TRBJ2-7,TRBV4-3,ASSRGGHEQY
TRBJ1-1,TRBV19,ASSQRHTGSTEAF
TRBJ2-7,TRBV9,ASSETSGSLYEQY
TRBJ1-5,TRBV12-5,ASGLSPDPFTNQPQH
TRBJ2-5,TRBV12-3/TRBV12-4,ASSSPLGRGSQETQY
TRBJ1-2,TRBV9,ASSQGQGYGYT
TRBJ1-1,TRBV7-8,ASSFLLSLNTEAF
TRBJ2-5,TRBV4-1,ASSPRGIRGQETQY
TRBJ1-1,TRBV10-3,AIREPTGRTEAF
TRBJ2-7,TRBV7-2,ASSPTLAGTYEQY
TRBJ2-7,TRBV12-3/TRBV12-4,ASSLGTGMGQY
TRBJ2-6,TRBV15,ATSRGGAGANVLT
TRBJ2-5,TRBV20-1,SAAIAGGYQETQY
TRBJ1-5,TRBV9,ASSVTTGQNQPQH
TRBJ2-5,TRBV10-3,AINQGDQETQY
TRBJ1-1,TRBV5-1,ASSFESGANTEAF
TRBJ2-7,TRBV6-5,ASSTKYEQY
TRBJ1-2,TRBV9,ASSAPKVGGYT
TRBJ1-1,TRBV7-6,ASSLVSGWEVIDTEAF
TRBJ1-2,TRBV20-1,SARERR
TRBJ1-1,TRBV4-3,ASSLWPGQEDNTEAF
TRBJ1-3,TRBV9,ASSATPTGVLSGNTIY
TRBJ1-1,TRBV29-1,SLEANTEAF
TRBJ1-1,TRBV9,ASSVDSPGPNTEAF